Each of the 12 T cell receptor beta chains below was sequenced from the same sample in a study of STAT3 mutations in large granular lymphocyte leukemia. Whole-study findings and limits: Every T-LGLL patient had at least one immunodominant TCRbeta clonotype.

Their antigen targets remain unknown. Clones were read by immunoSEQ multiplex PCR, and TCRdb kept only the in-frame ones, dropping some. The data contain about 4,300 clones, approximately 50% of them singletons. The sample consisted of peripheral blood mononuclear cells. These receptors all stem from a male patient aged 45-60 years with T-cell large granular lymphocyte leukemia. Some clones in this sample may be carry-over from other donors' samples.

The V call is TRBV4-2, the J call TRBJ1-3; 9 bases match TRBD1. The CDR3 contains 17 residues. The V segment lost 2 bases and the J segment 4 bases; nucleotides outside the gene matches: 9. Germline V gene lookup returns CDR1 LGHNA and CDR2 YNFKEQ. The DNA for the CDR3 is TGTGCCAGCAGCCAATATCACAGGGGGCTAGTCGGAAACACCATATATTTT. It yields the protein CASSQYHRGLVGNTIYF.

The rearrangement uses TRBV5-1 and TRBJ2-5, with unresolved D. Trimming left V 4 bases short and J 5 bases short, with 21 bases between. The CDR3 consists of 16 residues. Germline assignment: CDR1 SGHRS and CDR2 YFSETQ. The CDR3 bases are TGCGCCAGCAGCCTGGGGTCCTGGGCAGATGGGGAGACCCAGTACTTC. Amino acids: CASSLGSWADGETQYF.

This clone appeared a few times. The CDR3 coding sequence is TGTGCCAGCAGGTCAAGGAACGTCGTTCCTAACTATGGCTACACCTTC. Its protein is CASRSRNVVPNYGYTF. The rearrangement joins TRBV27 to TRBJ1-2; D remains ambiguous. CDR3 length: 16 residues. Germline CDR1 reads MNHEY; CDR2 reads SMNVEV (reference sequence). V was clipped by 6 bases and J by 0 bases, with 17 bases between them.

The CDR3 DNA sequence: TGCAGCCCTGGATCGTATGGCTACACCTTC. Its translation is CSPGSYGYTF. The V call is TRBV20-1, the J call TRBJ1-2; D unresolved. Germline V gives CDR1 DFQATT, CDR2 SNEGSKA (reference sequence). The CDR3 is 10 residues long.

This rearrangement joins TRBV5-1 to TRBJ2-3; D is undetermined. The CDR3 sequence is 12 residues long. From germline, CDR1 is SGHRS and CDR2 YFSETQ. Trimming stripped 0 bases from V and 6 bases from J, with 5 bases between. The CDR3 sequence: CASSLVSDTQYF. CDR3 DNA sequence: TGCGCCAGCAGCTTGGTTTCCGATACGCAGTATTTT.

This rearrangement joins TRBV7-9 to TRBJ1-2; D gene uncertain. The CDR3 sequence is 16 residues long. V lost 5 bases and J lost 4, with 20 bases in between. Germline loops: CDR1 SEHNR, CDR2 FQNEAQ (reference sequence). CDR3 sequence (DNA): TGTGCCAGCAGCCCGTTTCGGGGATCGGAGATCTATGGCTACACCTTC. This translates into CASSPFRGSEIYGYTF.

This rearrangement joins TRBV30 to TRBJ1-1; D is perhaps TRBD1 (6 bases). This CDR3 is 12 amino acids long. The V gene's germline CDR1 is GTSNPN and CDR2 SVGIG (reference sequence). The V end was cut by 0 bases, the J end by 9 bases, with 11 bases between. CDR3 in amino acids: CAWSVGGGKAFF. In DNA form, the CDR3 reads TGTGCCTGGAGTGTAGGGGGGGGAAAAGCTTTCTTT.

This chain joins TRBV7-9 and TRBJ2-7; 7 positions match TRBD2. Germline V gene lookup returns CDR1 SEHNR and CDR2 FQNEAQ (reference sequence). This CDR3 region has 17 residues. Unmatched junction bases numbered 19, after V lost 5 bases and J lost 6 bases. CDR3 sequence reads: CASSQPGRGSLWSEQYF. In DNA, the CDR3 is TGTGCCAGCAGCCAACCAGGGAGGGGCAGCCTATGGTCCGAGCAGTACTTC.

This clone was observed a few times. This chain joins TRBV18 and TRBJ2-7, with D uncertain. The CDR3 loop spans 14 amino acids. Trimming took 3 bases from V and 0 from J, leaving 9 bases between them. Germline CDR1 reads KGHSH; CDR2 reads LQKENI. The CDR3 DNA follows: TGTGCCAGCTCACCCCGACTCGGCTCCTACGAGCAGTACTTC. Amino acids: CASSPRLGSYEQYF.

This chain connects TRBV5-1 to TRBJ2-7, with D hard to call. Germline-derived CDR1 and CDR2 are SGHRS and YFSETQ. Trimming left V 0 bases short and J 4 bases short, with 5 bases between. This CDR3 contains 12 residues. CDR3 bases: TGCGCCAGCAGCTTGGTCGGTTACGAGCAGTACTTC. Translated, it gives CASSLVGYEQYF.

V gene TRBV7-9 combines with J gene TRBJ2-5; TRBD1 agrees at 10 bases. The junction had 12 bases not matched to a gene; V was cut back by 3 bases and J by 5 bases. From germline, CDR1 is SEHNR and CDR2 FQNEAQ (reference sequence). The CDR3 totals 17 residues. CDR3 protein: CASSFRDRGVFGETQYF. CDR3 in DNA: TGTGCCAGCAGCTTCCGGGACAGGGGAGTTTTCGGGGAGACCCAGTACTTC.

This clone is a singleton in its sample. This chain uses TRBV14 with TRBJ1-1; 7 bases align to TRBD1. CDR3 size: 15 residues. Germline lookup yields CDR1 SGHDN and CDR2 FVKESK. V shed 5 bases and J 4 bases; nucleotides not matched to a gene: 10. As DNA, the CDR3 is TGTGCCAGCAGCTTATACAGGGGTTTGGGCACTGAAGCTTTCTTT. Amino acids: CASSLYRGLGTEAFF.